Listed below are T cell receptor beta chains from one sample, sequenced in a study of molecular identifiers for immune sequencing clone quantification. Using its own MiXCR run on the PCR reads, TCRdb lists one record per CDR3 protein. This table has fewer than 30,000 distinct CDR3 sequences, approximately 17% appearing once. The sample taken for sequencing was naive CD8+ T cells from blood, with Jurkat cell RNA spiked in. Receptor source: a human donor in good health. Some libraries in this study had Jurkat cell RNA spiked in. Both conserved end residues are part of each CDR3. A D gene is named only where the DNA matches it firmly. Clone size, where shown, is once, few, many, or a class for clones that have expanded.

D	V	size	J	CDR3	DNA
TRBD2	TRBV28	many	TRBJ2-7	CASSPRLAPLEQYF	TGTGCCAGCAGTCCCAGACTAGCGCCCCTCGAGCAGTACTTC
-	TRBV4-3	many	TRBJ1-1	CASSQDLGTDSLNTEAFF	TGCGCCAGCAGCCAAGATCTTGGTACGGACAGCTTGAACACTGAAGCTTTCTTT
-	TRBV12-3/TRBV12-4	many	TRBJ1-5	CASSLVGAGNQPQHF	TGTGCCAGCAGTTTAGTGGGGGCGGGCAATCAGCCCCAGCATTTT
-	TRBV27	many	TRBJ2-3	CASNVGSGLDTQYF	TGTGCCAGTAATGTTGGCTCCGGGCTCGATACGCAGTATTTT
-	TRBV3-1	medium-sized	TRBJ2-5	CASSQFQETQYF	TGTGCCAGCAGCCAGTTTCAAGAGACCCAGTACTTC
-	TRBV7-7	many	TRBJ2-5	CASRLTGLAEETQYF	TGTGCCAGCAGGTTGACAGGTTTGGCCGAAGAGACCCAGTACTTC
TRBD1	TRBV4-1	many	TRBJ2-7	CASSQEDRVTYEQYF	TGCGCCAGCAGCCAAGAGGACAGGGTAACCTACGAGCAGTACTTC
TRBD1	TRBV7-8	-	TRBJ2-1	CASIDVRGQSSYNEQFF	TGTGCCAGCATCGATGTAAGGGGACAGAGCTCCTACAATGAGCAGTTCTTC
TRBD1	TRBV4-1	many	TRBJ2-3	CASSQAGGASTDTQYF	TGCGCCAGCAGCCAAGCAGGGGGCGCGAGTACAGATACGCAGTATTTT
TRBD1	TRBV13	many	TRBJ1-4	CASSLERGTGSGKLFF	TGTGCCAGCAGCTTAGAAAGAGGGACAGGTTCGGGAAAACTGTTTTTT
TRBD1	TRBV2	many	TRBJ1-1	CASRGQAADTEAFF	TGTGCCAGCAGAGGACAGGCGGCGGACACTGAAGCTTTCTTT
-	TRBV29-1	medium-sized	TRBJ1-1	CSVADGTYTEAFF	TGCAGCGTTGCTGACGGGACGTACACTGAAGCTTTCTTT
TRBD2	TRBV29-1	many	TRBJ2-5	CSVELGTSGETQYF	TGCAGCGTTGAATTGGGGACTAGCGGGGAGACCCAGTACTTC
TRBD1	TRBV9	-	TRBJ2-7	CASSVRDRHYEQYF	TGTGCCAGCAGCGTCCGGGACAGACACTACGAGCAGTACTTC
-	TRBV27	many	TRBJ1-1	CASSLGGVNTEAFF	TGTGCCAGCAGTTTGGGGGGCGTGAACACTGAAGCTTTCTTT
-	TRBV29-1	many	TRBJ1-1	CSVPREDGKEGNTEAFF	TGCAGCGTTCCCAGGGAGGACGGAAAAGAGGGGAACACTGAAGCTTTCTTT
-	TRBV14	many	TRBJ2-1	CASSPHPMGYEQFF	TGTGCCAGCAGCCCGCATCCGATGGGGTATGAGCAGTTCTTC
-	TRBV7-2	medium-sized	TRBJ2-7	CASSPPDEVYEQYF	TGTGCCAGCAGCCCTCCCGACGAAGTCTACGAGCAGTACTTC
-	TRBV14	many	TRBJ2-7	CASSQEASYEQYF	TGTGCCAGCAGCCAAGAAGCGTCCTACGAGCAGTACTTC
-	TRBV7-8	many	TRBJ2-1	CASSLRRWGSSYNEQFF	TGTGCCAGCAGCTTAAGGCGGTGGGGGAGCTCCTACAATGAGCAGTTCTTC
TRBD2	TRBV5-1	many	TRBJ2-2	CASSQGLAGYDTGELFF	TGCGCCAGCAGCCAGGGACTAGCGGGATACGACACCGGGGAGCTGTTTTTT
-	TRBV7-9	many	TRBJ1-1	CASSILTGLETEAFF	TGTGCCAGCAGCATCCTAACAGGGTTAGAAACTGAAGCTTTCTTT
-	TRBV4-1	many	TRBJ1-4	CASSQATGSGGTNEKLFF	TGCGCCAGCAGCCAGGCTACGGGTTCGGGTGGTACTAATGAAAAACTGTTTTTT
TRBD1	TRBV6-5	many	TRBJ2-3	CASSYFGQGTDTQYF	TGTGCCAGCAGTTACTTTGGACAGGGCACAGATACGCAGTATTTT
TRBD1	TRBV19	many	TRBJ1-2	CASSIDRQGAAGYTF	TGTGCCAGTAGTATAGATCGGCAGGGGGCAGCTGGCTACACCTTC
TRBD2	TRBV3-1	many	TRBJ2-3	CASSHRKGTSGFTDTQYF	TGTGCCAGCAGCCACCGAAAAGGGACTAGCGGGTTCACAGATACGCAGTATTTT
TRBD1	TRBV14	many	TRBJ2-7	CASSQGTGTAYEQYF	TGTGCCAGCAGCCAGGGGACAGGGACCGCCTACGAGCAGTACTTC
-	TRBV19	many	TRBJ2-7	CASSPDQSPYYEQYF	TGTGCCAGTAGTCCCGACCAATCCCCTTACTACGAGCAGTACTTC
TRBD1	TRBV5-4	many	TRBJ2-2	CASRPGQLTRDTGELFF	TGTGCCAGCAGACCGGGACAGTTAACGAGGGACACCGGGGAGCTGTTTTTT
TRBD2	TRBV3-1	many	TRBJ2-1	CASSSTWAGGDNEQFF	TGTGCCAGCAGCTCTACTTGGGCGGGAGGGGACAATGAGCAGTTCTTC
-	TRBV7-9	-	TRBJ2-2	CASSLKFANTGELFF	TGTGCCAGCAGCTTAAAATTCGCGAACACCGGGGAGCTGTTTTTT
-	TRBV12-5	-	TRBJ2-1	CASGFGVWSNEQFF	TGTGCTAGTGGTTTTGGGGTTTGGTCCAATGAGCAGTTCTTC
-	TRBV30	many	TRBJ1-1	CAWSWGTEAFF	TGTGCCTGGAGTTGGGGGACTGAAGCTTTCTTT
-	TRBV19	few	TRBJ2-7	CASSNRPYEQYF	TGTGCCAGTAGTAACAGGCCCTACGAGCAGTACTTC
-	TRBV11-1	few	TRBJ2-6	CASSFEDGANVLTF	TGTGCCAGCAGCTTTGAGGATGGGGCCAACGTCCTGACTTTC
-	TRBV20-1	many	TRBJ2-7	CSATGTQGLTYEQYF	TGCAGTGCTACCGGGACCCAAGGTCTTACCTACGAGCAGTACTTC
-	TRBV6-5	medium-sized	TRBJ1-5	CASSSDAFSNQPQHF	TGTGCCAGCAGTTCCGACGCCTTTAGCAATCAGCCCCAGCATTTT
-	TRBV7-2	many	TRBJ2-1	CASSFFYRDNEQFF	TGTGCCAGCAGCTTTTTCTACAGGGACAATGAGCAGTTCTTC
TRBD1	TRBV5-1	many	TRBJ1-1	CASRTGGTNTEAFF	TGCGCCAGCAGGACAGGGGGTACGAACACTGAAGCTTTCTTT
-	TRBV6-2/TRBV6-3	many	TRBJ2-7	CASSEPPGHRKSYEQYF	TGTGCCAGCAGCGAACCCCCGGGACACCGAAAAAGCTACGAGCAGTACTTC
-	TRBV19	many	TRBJ1-5	CASSVGSINQPQHF	TGTGCCAGTAGTGTGGGTTCCATCAATCAGCCCCAGCATTTT
-	TRBV15	many	TRBJ2-2	CATSADTPNTGELFF	TGTGCCACCAGCGCCGACACCCCCAACACCGGGGAGCTGTTTTTT
TRBD2	TRBV4-1	many	TRBJ2-3	CASSTLAGGLDTQYF	TGCGCCAGCAGCACCCTAGCGGGGGGGTTAGATACGCAGTATTTT